The sequence of this TCR beta chain was determined in a study of blood T cell repertoires in COVID-19. The wider study: Samples taken during acute and convalescent COVID-19 were collected in the United States, Italy and Spain. Sources were T cells, B-cell-depleted T cells, or PBMCs; the material itself was cDNA or gDNA.

This clone was seen more than once but under ten times. As processed by the authors: Amplification of reference gene primers provided the estimated nucleated cell counts. Generated by immunoSEQ multiplex PCR, the TCRdb table keeps only in-frame clones and is missing some. V and J calls and clone size are as listed in that table; D and trimming were resolved from the DNA. The table includes roughly 95,000 clones, less than 85% detected once. With V trimmed by 5 bases and J by 4 bases, 11 bases remained unmatched. CDR1 is WNHNN, CDR2 SYGVQD, per germline (reference sequence). This CDR3 comprises 16 residues.

Sequencing was performed on peripheral blood. This chain links TRBV10-1 with TRBJ2-7, with TRBD2 identical over 10 bases. This clonotype originated in a human donor in a cohort sampled during active COVID-19. CDR3 coding DNA: TGCGCCAGCAGTCCCTTTCCTAGCGGGAGTAGATACGAGCAGTACTTC. Protein sequence: CASSPFPSGSRYEQYF.